This is a list of T cell receptor beta chains from one sample in a study of cytomegalovirus exposure and HLA in healthy donors. The assay was immunoSEQ multiplex PCR, and TCRdb's table has in-frame clones only and misses some. This sample yields 90,000 to 120,000 clones, of which about 74% are seen a single time; around 13% belongs to the top ten. Sample: PBMCs. These receptor sequences come from a middle-aged woman in good health and CMV-seropositive. Both conserved end residues are trimmed from each CDR3.

CDR3 protein: ASSLLANPGAGFNEQF
CDR3 length: 16
V gene: TRBV5-1
J gene: TRBJ2-1

CDR3 protein: ASSPAPFADTQY
CDR3 length: 12
V gene: TRBV18
J gene: TRBJ2-3

CDR3 protein: ASHFHSGELF
CDR3 length: 10
V gene: TRBV7-9
J gene: TRBJ2-2

CDR3 protein: ASSLVGRIYT
CDR3 length: 10
V gene: TRBV5-1
J gene: TRBJ1-2

CDR3 protein: ASSQERGTGEFQETQY
CDR3 length: 16
V gene: TRBV4-1
J gene: TRBJ2-5

CDR3 protein: ASTEGDYNEQF
CDR3 length: 11
V gene: TRBV6-5
J gene: TRBJ2-1

CDR3 protein: ASSPMTGVVNTEAF
CDR3 length: 14
V gene: TRBV18
J gene: TRBJ1-1

CDR3 protein: SAQIGQNTGELF
CDR3 length: 12
V gene: TRBV29-1
J gene: TRBJ2-2

CDR3 protein: ASSLGQGFFQETQY
CDR3 length: 14
V gene: TRBV2
J gene: TRBJ2-5

CDR3 protein: ASSLTGQGNSPLH
CDR3 length: 13
V gene: TRBV7-9
J gene: TRBJ1-6

CDR3 protein: AWRSPGTGGNYGYT
CDR3 length: 14
V gene: TRBV30
J gene: TRBJ1-2

CDR3 protein: AWSVGAGYPQY
CDR3 length: 11
V gene: TRBV30
J gene: TRBJ2-5

CDR3 protein: ASSPEGTVYEQY
CDR3 length: 12
V gene: TRBV5-4
J gene: TRBJ2-7

CDR3 protein: ASSEGRAGGAYGYT
CDR3 length: 14
V gene: TRBV10-2
J gene: TRBJ1-2

CDR3 protein: AISGTGKSDTQY
CDR3 length: 12
V gene: TRBV10-3
J gene: TRBJ2-3

CDR3 protein: ASSNSQGGNTIY
CDR3 length: 12
V gene: TRBV6-1
J gene: TRBJ1-3

CDR3 protein: ASSLAVERGETQY
CDR3 length: 13
V gene: TRBV7-8
J gene: TRBJ2-5

CDR3 protein: ASSRNMRTGLAGARRYEQY
CDR3 length: 19
V gene: TRBV5-1
J gene: TRBJ2-7

CDR3 protein: ASSHVAGTGTISPLH
CDR3 length: 15
V gene: TRBV4-3
J gene: TRBJ1-6

CDR3 protein: ASSLLEGNSPLH
CDR3 length: 12
V gene: TRBV7-2
J gene: TRBJ1-6

CDR3 protein: ASSLNGRVQPQH
CDR3 length: 12
V gene: TRBV7-8
J gene: TRBJ1-5

CDR3 protein: ASSQDPWQAPYGYT
CDR3 length: 14
V gene: TRBV4-3
J gene: TRBJ1-2

CDR3 protein: ASSHAGQGKGYT
CDR3 length: 12
V gene: TRBV4-1
J gene: TRBJ1-2

CDR3 protein: ASSLQGSGEQY
CDR3 length: 11
V gene: TRBV6-5
J gene: TRBJ2-7

CDR3 protein: ASSALGQGNAGELF
CDR3 length: 14
V gene: TRBV5-1
J gene: TRBJ2-2

CDR3 protein: ASRVGQGADEQY
CDR3 length: 12
V gene: TRBV27
J gene: TRBJ2-7

CDR3 protein: ASIVTGANVLT
CDR3 length: 11
V gene: TRBV5-6
J gene: TRBJ2-6

CDR3 protein: ASRQDSGNTIY
CDR3 length: 11
V gene: TRBV19
J gene: TRBJ1-3

CDR3 protein: ASSQDLGQGVGYT
CDR3 length: 13
V gene: TRBV4-1
J gene: TRBJ1-2

CDR3 protein: ASSPLGHEQY
CDR3 length: 10
V gene: TRBV5-5
J gene: TRBJ2-7

CDR3 protein: ASSPSESRGNYGYT
CDR3 length: 14
V gene: TRBV18
J gene: TRBJ1-2

CDR3 protein: AINRGDRVDYGYT
CDR3 length: 13
V gene: TRBV10-3
J gene: TRBJ1-2

CDR3 protein: ASSGAGTGAEQY
CDR3 length: 12
V gene: TRBV9
J gene: TRBJ2-7

CDR3 protein: ASRGSAEAF
CDR3 length: 9
V gene: TRBV6-1
J gene: TRBJ1-1

CDR3 protein: ASSQTGESLH
CDR3 length: 10
V gene: TRBV4-1
J gene: TRBJ1-6

CDR3 protein: AISAGTGRTGELF
CDR3 length: 13
V gene: TRBV10-3
J gene: TRBJ2-2

CDR3 protein: ASSDGQGADTQY
CDR3 length: 12
V gene: TRBV6-4
J gene: TRBJ2-3

CDR3 protein: ASSPLVPRETQY
CDR3 length: 12
V gene: TRBV27
J gene: TRBJ2-5

CDR3 protein: ASSLQQGNQPQH
CDR3 length: 12
V gene: TRBV4-1
J gene: TRBJ1-5

CDR3 protein: ASSPSGGGNQPQH
CDR3 length: 13
V gene: TRBV18
J gene: TRBJ1-5

CDR3 protein: ASSPLGQGQNSPLH
CDR3 length: 14
V gene: TRBV6-6
J gene: TRBJ1-6

CDR3 protein: ASSHSSTGSYT
CDR3 length: 11
V gene: TRBV4-1
J gene: TRBJ1-2

CDR3 protein: ASSLTGTDYGYT
CDR3 length: 12
V gene: TRBV6-6
J gene: TRBJ1-2

CDR3 protein: ASSSLGQETQY
CDR3 length: 11
V gene: TRBV5-1
J gene: TRBJ2-5

CDR3 protein: ASSQVGGGRAYEQY
CDR3 length: 14
V gene: TRBV4-3
J gene: TRBJ2-7

CDR3 protein: ASSSLTGNSPLH
CDR3 length: 12
V gene: TRBV5-1
J gene: TRBJ1-6

CDR3 protein: ASSPDSIRAGPSNEQF
CDR3 length: 16
V gene: TRBV27
J gene: TRBJ2-1

CDR3 protein: ASSLGQGINSPLH
CDR3 length: 13
V gene: TRBV5-6
J gene: TRBJ1-6

CDR3 protein: ASSKDSALGEQF
CDR3 length: 12
V gene: TRBV7-6
J gene: TRBJ2-1

CDR3 protein: ASNVGTDGEQY
CDR3 length: 11
V gene: TRBV5-1
J gene: TRBJ2-7

CDR3 protein: ASSVSGESTDTQY
CDR3 length: 13
V gene: TRBV7-9
J gene: TRBJ2-3

CDR3 protein: ASSLWGQGRETQY
CDR3 length: 13
V gene: TRBV5-6
J gene: TRBJ2-5

CDR3 protein: ASSPRTGTSYEQY
CDR3 length: 13
V gene: TRBV18
J gene: TRBJ2-7

CDR3 protein: ASSQGGGTKETQY
CDR3 length: 13
V gene: TRBV4-2
J gene: TRBJ2-5